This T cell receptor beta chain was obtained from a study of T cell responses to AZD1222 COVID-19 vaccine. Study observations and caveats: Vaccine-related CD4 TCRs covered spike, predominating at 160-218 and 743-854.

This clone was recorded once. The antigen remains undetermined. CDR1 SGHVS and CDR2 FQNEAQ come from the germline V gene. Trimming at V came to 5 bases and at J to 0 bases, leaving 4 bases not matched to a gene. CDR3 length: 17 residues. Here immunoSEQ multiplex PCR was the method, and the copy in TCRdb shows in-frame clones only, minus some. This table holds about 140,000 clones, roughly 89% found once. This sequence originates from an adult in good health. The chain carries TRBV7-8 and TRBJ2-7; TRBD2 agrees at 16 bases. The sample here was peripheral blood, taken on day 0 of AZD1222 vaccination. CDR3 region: CASSTGLAGGYSYEQYF. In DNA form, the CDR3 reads TGTGCCAGCAGCACGGGACTAGCGGGAGGGTACTCCTACGAGCAGTACTTC.